The clone carrying this T cell receptor (beta chain) was seen a few times. These data originate in a study of blood T cell repertoires in COVID-19. Background on the study: Some COVID-19 samples were acute and others convalescent; all came from the United States, Italy and Spain. Nucleic acid was either cDNA or gDNA, and it came from T cells, B-cell-depleted T cells, or PBMCs.

With V trimmed by 5 bases and J by 5 bases, 8 bases remained unmatched. This CDR3 spans 15 amino acids. Germline lookup yields CDR1 SGHTA and CDR2 FQGNSA. Per the original data handling: Estimation of nucleated cell counts relied on the amplification of reference gene primers. Clones were sequenced by immunoSEQ multiplex PCR, and TCRdb holds only the in-frame ones, with some missing. V and J calls and clone size come straight from that table; D and trimming were deduced from the DNA. This sample yields over 110,000 clones, of which approximately 88% are seen a single time; around 28% belongs to the top ten.

The sequenced sample consisted of peripheral blood. The receptor's source is a human donor in a cohort sampled during active COVID-19. This chain joins TRBV7-2 and TRBJ1-5; TRBD1 matches at 8 bases. The CDR3 bases are TGTGCCAGCAGCAACACAGGGGGTAAGGATCAGCCCCAGCATTTT. Encoded protein: CASSNTGGKDQPQHF.